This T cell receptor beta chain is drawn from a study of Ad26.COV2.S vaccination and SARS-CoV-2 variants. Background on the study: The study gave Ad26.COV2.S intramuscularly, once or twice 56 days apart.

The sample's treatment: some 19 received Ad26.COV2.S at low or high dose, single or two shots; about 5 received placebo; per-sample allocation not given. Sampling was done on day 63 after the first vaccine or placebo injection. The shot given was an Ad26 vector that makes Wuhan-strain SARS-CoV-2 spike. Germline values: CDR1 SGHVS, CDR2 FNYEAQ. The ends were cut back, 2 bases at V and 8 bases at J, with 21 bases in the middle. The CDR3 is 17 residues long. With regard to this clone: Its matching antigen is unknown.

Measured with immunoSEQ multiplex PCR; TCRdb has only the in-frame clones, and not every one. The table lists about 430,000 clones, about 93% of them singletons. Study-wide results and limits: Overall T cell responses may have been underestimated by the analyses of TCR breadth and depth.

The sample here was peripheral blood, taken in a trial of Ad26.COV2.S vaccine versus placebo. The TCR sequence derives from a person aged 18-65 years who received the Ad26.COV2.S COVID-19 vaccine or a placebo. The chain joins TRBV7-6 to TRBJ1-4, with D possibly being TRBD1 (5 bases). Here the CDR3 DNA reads TGTGCCAGCAGCTTATATCAGGGAGGAGGACGTGGGGAAAAACTGTTTTTT. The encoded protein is CASSLYQGGGRGEKLFF. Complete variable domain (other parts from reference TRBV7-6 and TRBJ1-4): GAGVSQSPRYKVTKRGQDVALRCDPISGHVSLYWYRQALGQGPEFLTYFNYEAQQDKSGLPNDRFSAERPEGSISTLTIQRTEQRDSAMYRCASSLYQGGGRGEKLFFGSGTQLSVL.